This T cell receptor beta chain originates from a study of molecular identifiers for immune sequencing clone quantification. Germline V gene sequence: CDR1 SGHTA, CDR2 FQGNSA. The germline V and J ends were trimmed by 1 base and 3 bases, with 13 bases remaining between them. The CDR3 consists of 15 residues. The authors built bulk TCR libraries by previously described methods with listed TCR primers. TCRdb called the PCR reads again in MiXCR, with one record for every CDR3 protein. The sample contains around 300,000 distinct CDR3 sequences, roughly 24% of which appear only once. This chain connects TRBV7-2 to TRBJ2-7; a weak D match, TRBD1 (6 bases). The specimen was naive CD8+ T cells from blood, with Jurkat cell RNA spiked in. As for subset: FACS-sorted CD8+CD4-CCR7+CD45RA+ naive T cells. The receptor's source is a human donor in good health. Some libraries in this study had Jurkat cell RNA spiked in. CDR3 residues: CASSLDPGANYEQYF. The CDR3 bases are TGTGCCAGCAGCTTAGATCCAGGGGCCAACTACGAGCAGTACTTC.